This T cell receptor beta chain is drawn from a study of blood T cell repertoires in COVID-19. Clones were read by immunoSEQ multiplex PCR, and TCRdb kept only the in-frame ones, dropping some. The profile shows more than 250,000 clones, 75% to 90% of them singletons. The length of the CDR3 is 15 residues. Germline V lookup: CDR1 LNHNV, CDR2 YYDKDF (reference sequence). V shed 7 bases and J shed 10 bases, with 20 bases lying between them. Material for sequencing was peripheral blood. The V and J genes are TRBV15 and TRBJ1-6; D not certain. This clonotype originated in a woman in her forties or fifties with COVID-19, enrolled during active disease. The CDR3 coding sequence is TGTGCCACCACCCCCCTCGAGGAAACCCGATCACCCCTCCACTTT. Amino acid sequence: CATTPLEETRSPLHF.